Presented here are 7 T cell receptor beta chains from one specimen sequenced in a study of T-cell reconstitution after alpha-beta-depleted transplantation in children. A library of TCRbeta sequences, prepared with unique molecular identifiers, was generated. TCRdb called the PCR reads again in MiXCR, with one record for every CDR3 protein. The sample has more than 500,000 distinct CDR3 sequences, about an eighth seen once. The sample was PBMCs, mostly from graft donor cells, taken 180 days after TCRalphabeta/CD19-depleted stem cell transplant. These receptors were taken from a female patient aged 2-9 years who had a stem cell transplant for aplastic anemia, so the T cells may come from the graft donor.

The chain couples TRBV9 to TRBJ2-7; 8 bases are shared with TRBD1. The germline V gene has CDR1 SGDLS and CDR2 YYNGEE. The CDR3 runs to 16 residues. With V trimmed by 0 bases and J by 4 bases, 9 bases remained unmatched. CDR3 sequence reads: CASSVAGGPPPYEQYF. DNA of the CDR3: TGTGCCAGCAGCGTAGCAGGGGGCCCCCCCCCTTACGAGCAGTACTTC. Drawing the rest from reference TRBV9 and TRBJ2-7, the complete variable domain is DSGVTQTPKHLITATGQRVTLRCSPRSGDLSVYWYQQSLDQGLQFLIQYYNGEERAKGNILERFSAQQFPDLHSELNLSSLELGDSALYFCASSVAGGPPPYEQYFGPGTRLTVT.

This clonotype was found a few times. The chain recombines TRBV21-1 with TRBJ1-2; the D segment call TRBD1 is taken from the table without a DNA check. TRBV21-1 is a documented pseudogene. CDR3 size: 14 residues. CDR3 amino acids: CASRDRVDVYGYTF. In DNA, the CDR3 is TGTGCCAGCAGGGACAGGGTGGATGTCTATGGCTACACCTTC.

The chain couples TRBV12-5 to TRBJ2-2; D possibly corresponds to TRBD1 (5 bases). V lost 1 base to trimming and J lost 0 bases, with 12 bases between them. Germline CDR1 reads LGHNT; CDR2 reads FRNRAP. The CDR3 is made up of 17 amino acids. CDR3 amino acids: CASGLESLTANTGELFF. CDR3 coding DNA: TGTGCTAGTGGTTTGGAATCCTTGACAGCGAACACCGGGGAGCTGTTTTTT.

This chain uses TRBV6-2 or TRBV6-3 with TRBJ2-7, with D unclear. The CDR3 has 14 amino acids. Germline-derived CDR1 and CDR2 are MNHEY and SVGEGT. V was trimmed by 6 bases and J by 3 bases, leaving 15 bases between them. CDR3 in amino acids: CASSHTSDRYEQYV. CDR3 DNA sequence: TGTGCCAGCAGCCATACCTCGGACCGCTACGAGCAGTACGTC.

Ten or more counts support this clonotype. V usage is TRBV15 and J usage is TRBJ2-1; D is ambiguous. V was clipped by 0 bases and J by 0 bases, with 15 bases between them. In germline, CDR1 is LNHNV, CDR2 YYDKDF (reference sequence). The CDR3 has 18 residues. The CDR3 region is CATSRDPTNPSSYNEQFF. The CDR3, as DNA: TGTGCCACCAGCAGAGATCCCACTAACCCCAGCTCCTACAATGAGCAGTTCTTC.

This clonotype was seen at least ten times. This chain connects TRBV5-1 to TRBJ2-1; 7 nucleotides agree with TRBD1. This CDR3 contains 15 residues. Losses at the gene ends were 5 bases for V and 1 base for J; bases not matched to a gene: 6. Per the germline V gene, CDR1 is SGHRS and CDR2 is YFSETQ. Here the CDR3 reads CASSSGQDSYNEQFF. The CDR3 nucleotides are TGCGCCAGCAGTTCCGGACAGGATTCCTACAATGAGCAGTTCTTC.

There are a few counts of this clonotype. This rearrangement joins TRBV11-2 to TRBJ2-1, with TRBD2 identical over 9 bases. The V segment lost 4 bases and the J segment 10 bases; nucleotides outside the gene matches: 5. Germline CDR1 SGHAT, CDR2 FQNNGV. The CDR3 has 13 amino acids. This CDR3 reads CASSSGLALEQFF. CDR3 coding DNA: TGTGCCAGCAGCTCGGGACTAGCTTTGGAGCAGTTCTTC. Looking up the rest from reference TRBV11-2 and TRBJ2-1 gives the full variable domain: EAGVAQSPRYKIIEKRQSVAFWCNPISGHATLYWYQQILGQGPKLLIQFQNNGVVDDSQLPKDRFSAERLKGVDSTLKIQPAKLEDSAVYLCASSSGLALEQFFGPGTRLTVL.